This TCR beta chain came from a study of OX40 agonist ivuxolimab in advanced cancers. Study-level information: Earlier treatment with anti-PD-1, anti-PD-L1 or anti-CTLA-4 was permitted, and over 35% had received some.

The assay was immunoSEQ multiplex PCR, and TCRdb's table has in-frame clones only and misses some. The sample contains about 89,000 clones, more than 70% of which appear only once. The study sampled blood at baseline, cycle 4 day 1, and cycle 7 day 1. CDR3 length equals 14 residues. Germline V gives CDR1 SQVTM, CDR2 ANQGSEA. The V end lost 6 bases, the J end lost 0 bases, and 14 bases lay between the germline ends. The sequence was obtained from an adult with an advanced solid tumor such as melanoma, head and neck, liver or kidney cancer. The specimen comprised CD4+ or CD8+ T cells sorted from blood, sampled in a trial of the OX40 agonist ivuxolimab. The genes are TRBV29-1 and TRBJ1-1; TRBD1 might be the D (5 bases). The CDR3 DNA reads TGCAGCGTCGTTACTGGACATCTGAACACTGAAGCTTTCTTT. As protein: CSVVTGHLNTEAFF.